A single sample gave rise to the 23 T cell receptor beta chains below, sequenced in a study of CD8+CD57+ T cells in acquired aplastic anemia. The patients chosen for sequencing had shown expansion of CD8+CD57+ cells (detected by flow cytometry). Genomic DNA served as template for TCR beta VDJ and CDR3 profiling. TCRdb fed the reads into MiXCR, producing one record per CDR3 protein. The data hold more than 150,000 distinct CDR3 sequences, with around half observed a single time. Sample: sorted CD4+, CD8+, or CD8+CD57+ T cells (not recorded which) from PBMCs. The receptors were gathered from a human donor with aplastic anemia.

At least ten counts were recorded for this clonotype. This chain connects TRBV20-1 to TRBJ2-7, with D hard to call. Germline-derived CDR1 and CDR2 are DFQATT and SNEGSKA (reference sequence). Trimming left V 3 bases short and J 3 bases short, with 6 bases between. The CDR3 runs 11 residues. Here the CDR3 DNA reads TGCAGTGCTAGTAGGGACTACGAGCAGTACTTC. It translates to CSASRDYEQYF.

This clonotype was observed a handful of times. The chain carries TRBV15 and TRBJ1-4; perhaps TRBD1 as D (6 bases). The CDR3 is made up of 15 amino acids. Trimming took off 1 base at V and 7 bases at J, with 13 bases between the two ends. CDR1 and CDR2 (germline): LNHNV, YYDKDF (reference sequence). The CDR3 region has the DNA TGTGCCACCAGCAGAGGCAGACAGGTAGCTGAAAAACTGTTTTTT. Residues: CATSRGRQVAEKLFF.

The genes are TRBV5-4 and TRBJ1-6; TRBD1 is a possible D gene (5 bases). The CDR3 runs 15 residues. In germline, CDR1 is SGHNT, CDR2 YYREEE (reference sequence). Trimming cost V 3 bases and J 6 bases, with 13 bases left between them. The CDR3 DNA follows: TGTGCCAGCAGCTACGGGACTGGAATTAATTCACCCCTCCACTTT. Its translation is CASSYGTGINSPLHF.

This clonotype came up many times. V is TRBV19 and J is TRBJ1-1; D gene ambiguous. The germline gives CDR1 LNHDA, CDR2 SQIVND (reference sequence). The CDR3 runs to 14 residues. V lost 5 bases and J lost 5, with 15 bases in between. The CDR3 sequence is CASSPSPQFTEAFF. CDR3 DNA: TGTGCCAGTAGTCCGAGCCCACAGTTTACTGAAGCTTTCTTT.

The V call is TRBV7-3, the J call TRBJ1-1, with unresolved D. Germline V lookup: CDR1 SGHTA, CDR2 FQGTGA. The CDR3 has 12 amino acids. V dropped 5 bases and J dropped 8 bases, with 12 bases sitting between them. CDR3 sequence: CASSQGAQEAFF. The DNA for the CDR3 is TGTGCCAGCAGCCAAGGTGCCCAAGAAGCTTTCTTT.

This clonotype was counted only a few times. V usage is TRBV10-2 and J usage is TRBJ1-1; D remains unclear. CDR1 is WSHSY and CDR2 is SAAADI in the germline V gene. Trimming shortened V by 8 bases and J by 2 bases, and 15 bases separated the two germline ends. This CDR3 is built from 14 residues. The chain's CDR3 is CASCPTLANTEAFF. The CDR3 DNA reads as TGCGCCAGCTGCCCGACCCTTGCAAACACTGAAGCTTTCTTT.

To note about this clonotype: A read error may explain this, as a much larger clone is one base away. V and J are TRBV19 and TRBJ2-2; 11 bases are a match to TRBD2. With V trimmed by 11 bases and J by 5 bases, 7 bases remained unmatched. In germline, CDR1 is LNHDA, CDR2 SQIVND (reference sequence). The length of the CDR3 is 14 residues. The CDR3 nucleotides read TGTGCCGGTACCCGGACTAGCGGGACCGGGGAGCTGTTTTTT. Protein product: CAGTRTSGTGELFF.

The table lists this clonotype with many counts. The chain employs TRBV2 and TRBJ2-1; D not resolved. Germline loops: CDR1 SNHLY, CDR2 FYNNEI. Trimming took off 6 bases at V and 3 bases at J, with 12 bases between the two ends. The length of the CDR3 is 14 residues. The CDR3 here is CASRGLGFYNEQFF. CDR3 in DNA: TGTGCCAGCAGGGGTCTAGGGTTCTACAATGAGCAGTTCTTC.

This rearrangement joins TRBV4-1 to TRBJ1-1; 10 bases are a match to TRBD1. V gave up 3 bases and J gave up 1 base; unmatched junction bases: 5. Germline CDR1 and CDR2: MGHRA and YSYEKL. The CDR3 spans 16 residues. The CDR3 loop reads CASSHVDRGANTEAFF. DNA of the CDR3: TGCGCCAGCAGCCACGTGGACAGGGGGGCGAACACTGAAGCTTTCTTT.

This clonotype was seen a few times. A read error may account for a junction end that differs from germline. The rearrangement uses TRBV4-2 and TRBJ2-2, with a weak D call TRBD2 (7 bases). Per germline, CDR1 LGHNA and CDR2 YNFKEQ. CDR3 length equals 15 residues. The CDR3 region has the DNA TGTGCCAGCAGCCCAGGGAGGGGGGCCACCGTGGAGCTGTTTTTT. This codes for CASSPGRGATVELFF.

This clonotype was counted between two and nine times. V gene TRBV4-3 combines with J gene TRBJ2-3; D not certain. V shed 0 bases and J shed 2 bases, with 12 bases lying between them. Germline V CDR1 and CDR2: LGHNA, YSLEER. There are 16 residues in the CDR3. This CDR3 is CASSQESSLTTDTQYF. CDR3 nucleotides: TGCGCCAGCAGCCAAGAATCGTCACTAACCACAGATACGCAGTATTTT.

Here the CDR3 DNA reads TGTGCCAGCAGCGGTGGAACTAGCTCCTACAATGAGCAGTTCTTC. This codes for CASSGGTSSYNEQFF. V gene TRBV7-8 combines with J gene TRBJ2-1; perhaps TRBD2 as D (5 bases). This CDR3 is built from 15 residues. Looked up from germline, CDR1 is SGHVS and CDR2 is FQNEAQ. Trimming left V 5 bases short and J 0 bases short, with 11 bases between. Filled out from reference TRBV7-8 and TRBJ2-1, the complete variable domain reads GAGVSQSPRYKVAKRGQDVALRCDPISGHVSLFWYQQALGQGPEFLTYFQNEAQLDKSGLPSDRFFAERPEGSVSTLKIQRTQQEDSAVYLCASSGGTSSYNEQFFGPGTRLTVL.

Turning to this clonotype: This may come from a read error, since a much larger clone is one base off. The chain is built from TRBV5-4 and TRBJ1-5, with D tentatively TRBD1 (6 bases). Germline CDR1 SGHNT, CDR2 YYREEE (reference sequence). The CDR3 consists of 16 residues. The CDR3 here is CTSSSSGTNSNQPQHF. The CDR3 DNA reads TGTACCAGCAGCTCGTCCGGGACAAATAGCAATCAGCCCCAGCATTTT.

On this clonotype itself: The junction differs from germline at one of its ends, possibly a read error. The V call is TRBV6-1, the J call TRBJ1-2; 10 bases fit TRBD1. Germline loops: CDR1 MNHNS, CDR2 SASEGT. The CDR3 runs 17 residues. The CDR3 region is CASRNPTGTGVNYSYTF. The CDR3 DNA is TGTGCCAGCAGAAACCCTACCGGGACAGGGGTTAACTATAGCTACACCTTC.

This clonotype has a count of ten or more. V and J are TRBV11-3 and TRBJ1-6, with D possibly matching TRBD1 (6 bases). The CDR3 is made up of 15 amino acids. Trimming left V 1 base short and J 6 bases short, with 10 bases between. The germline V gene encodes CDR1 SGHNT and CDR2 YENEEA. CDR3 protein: CASSLGGPVNSPLHF. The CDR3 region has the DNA TGTGCCAGCAGCTTAGGGGGGCCCGTTAATTCACCCCTCCACTTT.

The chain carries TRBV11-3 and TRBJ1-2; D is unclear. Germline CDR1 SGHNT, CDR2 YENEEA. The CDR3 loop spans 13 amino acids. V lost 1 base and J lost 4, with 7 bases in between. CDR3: CASSLGSSYGYTF. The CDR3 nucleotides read TGTGCCAGCAGCTTAGGCAGTTCCTATGGCTACACCTTC.

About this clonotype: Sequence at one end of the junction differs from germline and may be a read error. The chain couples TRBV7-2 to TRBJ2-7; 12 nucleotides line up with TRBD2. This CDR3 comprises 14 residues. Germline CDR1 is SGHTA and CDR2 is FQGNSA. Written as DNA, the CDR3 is TGTGCCAGCAGCTCGACTAGCGGGAGATACGAGCAGCACTTC. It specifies CASSSTSGRYEQHF.

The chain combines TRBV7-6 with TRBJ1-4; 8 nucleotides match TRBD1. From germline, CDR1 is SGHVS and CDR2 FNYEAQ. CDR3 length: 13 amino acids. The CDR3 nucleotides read TGTGCTAGGACCGGGACAGGAAATGAAAAACTGTTTTTT. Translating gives CARTGTGNEKLFF.

This chain's CDR3 is CASSLYGNQETQYF. The CDR3 DNA sequence: TGTGCCAGCAGCTTGTACGGAAATCAAGAGACCCAGTACTTC. The chain uses TRBV7-2 and TRBJ2-5, with D unclear. The CDR3 has 14 amino acids. Germline-derived CDR1 and CDR2 are SGHTA and FQGNSA. Trimming removed 3 bases at V and 2 bases at J, with 10 bases between. Combining the CDR3 with reference TRBV7-2 and TRBJ2-5 gives the whole variable domain GAGVSQSPSNKVTEKGKDVELRCDPISGHTALYWYRQSLGQGLEFLIYFQGNSAPDKSGLPSDRFSAERTGGSVSTLTIQRTQQEDSAVYLCASSLYGNQETQYFGPGTRLLVL.

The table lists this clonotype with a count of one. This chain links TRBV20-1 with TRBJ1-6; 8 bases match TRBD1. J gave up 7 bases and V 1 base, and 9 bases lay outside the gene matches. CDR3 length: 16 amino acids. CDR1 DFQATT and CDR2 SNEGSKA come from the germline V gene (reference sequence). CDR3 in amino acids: CSARVIGGTGNSPLHF. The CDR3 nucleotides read TGCAGTGCTAGAGTGATAGGTGGGACAGGCAATTCACCCCTCCACTTT.

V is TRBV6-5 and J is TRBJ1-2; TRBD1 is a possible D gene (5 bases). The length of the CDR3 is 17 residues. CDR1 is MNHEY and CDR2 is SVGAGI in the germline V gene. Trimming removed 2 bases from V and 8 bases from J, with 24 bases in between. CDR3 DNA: TGTGCCAGCAGTTACGGGACCCACAGGACTGCCACTCTGGGCTACACCTTC. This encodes CASSYGTHRTATLGYTF.

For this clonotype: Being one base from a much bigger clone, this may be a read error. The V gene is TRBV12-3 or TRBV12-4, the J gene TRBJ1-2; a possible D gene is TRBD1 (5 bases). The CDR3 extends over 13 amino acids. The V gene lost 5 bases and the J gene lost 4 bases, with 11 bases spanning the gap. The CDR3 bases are TGTGCCAGCAGTCTTCCCAGGGCCTATGGCTACACCTTC. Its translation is CASSLPRAYGYTF.

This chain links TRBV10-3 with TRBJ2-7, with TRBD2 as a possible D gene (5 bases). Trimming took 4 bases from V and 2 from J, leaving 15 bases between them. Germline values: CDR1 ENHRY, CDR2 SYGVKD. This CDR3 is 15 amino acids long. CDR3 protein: CAISGVEDDPYEQYF. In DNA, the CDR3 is TGTGCCATCAGTGGAGTGGAGGACGATCCCTACGAGCAGTACTTC.